This passage covers 26 T cell receptor beta chains from one sample sequenced in a study of blood T cell dynamics during melanoma immunotherapy. Documented time point: pre-treatment baseline. Profiled with immunoSEQ multiplex PCR; TCRdb holds only in-frame clones, not every one. The sample includes 9,700 or so clones, about 87% of them seen just once. Source: blood, taken from a patient treated with checkpoint blockade. The source of these receptors is a human donor with melanoma.

The chain links TRBV29-1 to TRBJ2-3; no firm D call. The V end lost 3 bases, the J end lost 3 bases, and 7 bases lay between the germline ends. The CDR3 is 12 amino acids. CDR1 SQVTM and CDR2 ANQGSEA come from the germline V gene. The CDR3 loop is CSVDLATDTQYF. In nucleotides, the CDR3 is TGCAGCGTTGATTTGGCGACAGATACGCAGTATTTT.

The chain uses TRBV27 and TRBJ2-1; 7 bases fit TRBD1. This CDR3 is 14 amino acids long. The trim removed 7 bases at V and 6 bases at J, leaving 9 bases unmatched. The germline gives CDR1 MNHEY, CDR2 SMNVEV (reference sequence). The CDR3 DNA follows: TGTGCCAGCATGAGGACAGGTGGACTCAATGAGCAGTTCTTC. Encoded protein: CASMRTGGLNEQFF.

This rearrangement joins TRBV7-2 to TRBJ2-4; 7 positions agree with TRBD2. CDR1 and CDR2 (germline): SGHTA, FQGNSA. J was trimmed by 1 base and V by 5 bases; bases with no gene match: 5. This CDR3 contains 15 residues. The CDR3 is CASSHPTSAKNIQYF. The CDR3 region has the DNA TGTGCCAGCAGCCACCCGACTAGCGCCAAAAACATTCAGTACTTC.

The V call is TRBV27, the J call TRBJ2-3; D call uncertain. Germline assignment: CDR1 MNHEY and CDR2 SMNVEV (reference sequence). Trimming pared 4 bases from V and 2 bases from J, leaving 10 bases between. The CDR3 covers 14 residues. The CDR3 here is CASSSRALTDTQYF. In nucleotides, the CDR3 is TGTGCCAGCAGTTCCCGGGCGCTCACAGATACGCAGTATTTT.

The chain employs TRBV27 and TRBJ1-2; D gene unclear. Germline V gene sequence: CDR1 MNHEY, CDR2 SMNVEV (reference sequence). There are 14 residues in the CDR3. V was trimmed by 2 bases and J by 7 bases, leaving 14 bases between them. The DNA of the CDR3 is TGTGCCAGCAGTTTAGGTTTCGGGGTAGGTGGCTACACCTTC. This translates into CASSLGFGVGGYTF.

The V and J genes are TRBV7-8 and TRBJ1-2; no reliable D call. The CDR3 spans 11 residues. V dropped 6 bases and J dropped 5 bases, with 7 bases sitting between them. Germline assignment: CDR1 SGHVS and CDR2 FQNEAQ. Written as DNA, the CDR3 is TGTGCCAGCAGTGACGGGTATGGCTACACCTTC. It is translated as CASSDGYGYTF.

This clone was picked up a small number of times. The J gene is TRBJ2-5, the V gene TRBV28, with TRBD2 identical over 12 bases. Germline trimming cut 2 bases from V and 5 bases from J; bases unmatched to any gene: 12. The CDR3 runs 18 residues. Germline V gene sequence: CDR1 MDHEN, CDR2 SYDVKM. The CDR3 DNA is TGTGCCAGCAGTTTACTTGGACTAGCGGGGACCTTAGGGGAGACCCAGTACTTC. This translates into CASSLLGLAGTLGETQYF. The full variable domain, rest sourced from reference TRBV28 and TRBJ2-5, is DVKVTQSSRYLVKRTGEKVFLECVQDMDHENMFWYRQDPGLGLRLIYFSYDVKMKEKGDIPEGYSVSREKKERFSLILESASTNQTSMYLCASSLLGLAGTLGETQYFGPGTRLLVL.

The V call is TRBV4-2, the J call TRBJ2-7; weak D call: TRBD1 (8 bases). CDR3 length equals 15 residues. Trimming took 4 bases from V and 3 from J, leaving 16 bases between them. Germline V lookup: CDR1 LGHNA, CDR2 YNFKEQ. The CDR3 nucleotides read TGTGCCAGCAGCCGAATTACAGGGGGGGTCTACGAGCAGTACTTC. Its protein is CASSRITGGVYEQYF.

The rearrangement joins TRBV6-6 to TRBJ2-7; TRBD1 matches 8 bases. The V gene end was trimmed by 7 bases and the J gene end by 3 bases; junction bases not matched to a gene: 14. Germline-derived CDR1 and CDR2 are MNHNY and SVGAGI (reference sequence). The CDR3 sequence is 16 residues long. CDR3 DNA sequence: TGTGCCAGCACCCTTAGGGGGGTCAGGGGGCACTACGAGCAGTACTTC. Translated: CASTLRGVRGHYEQYF.

As for this clone: Other nucleotide sequences in the sample specify the same CDR3. This chain connects TRBV28 to TRBJ1-2; 8 nucleotides agree with TRBD1. The CDR3 loop spans 15 amino acids. V gave up 5 bases and J gave up 6 bases; unmatched junction bases: 11. From germline, CDR1 is MDHEN and CDR2 SYDVKM. The CDR3 loop is CASSLRGAGGNGYTF. CDR3 coding DNA: TGTGCCAGCAGTCTACGGGGGGCAGGGGGCAATGGCTACACCTTC.

The V call is TRBV6-6, the J call TRBJ1-1; TRBD1 is a possible D gene (6 bases). The CDR3 consists of 13 residues. Germline lookup yields CDR1 MNHNY and CDR2 SVGAGI (reference sequence). V gave up 2 bases and J gave up 5 bases, with 9 bases separating them. CDR3 region: CASSYRGWTEAFF. The CDR3 DNA sequence: TGTGCCAGCAGTTACAGGGGGTGGACTGAAGCTTTCTTT.

V gene TRBV18 combines with J gene TRBJ2-1; 8 bases agree with TRBD2. This CDR3 contains 14 residues. The J segment lost 8 bases and the V segment lost 5 bases, leaving 8 bases of the junction unmatched. Germline CDR1 and CDR2: KGHSH and LQKENI. The DNA for the CDR3 is TGTGCCAGCTCATCCTCGTTGACTAGCGATGAGCAGTTCTTC. Protein sequence: CASSSSLTSDEQFF.

The chain joins TRBV28 to TRBJ2-5; TRBD2 agrees at 7 bases. V lost 5 bases and J lost 7; bases outside the gene matches: 19. Germline lookup yields CDR1 MDHEN and CDR2 SYDVKM. The CDR3 has 17 residues. CDR3 sequence: CASSPPSGEPGRVTQYF. For the CDR3, the DNA is TGTGCCAGCAGTCCCCCGAGCGGGGAGCCGGGAAGAGTGACCCAGTACTTC.

This chain links TRBV27 with TRBJ2-1; D possibly matches TRBD1 or TRBD2 (6 bases each). V was trimmed by 5 bases and J by 2 bases, leaving 19 bases between them. CDR1 and CDR2 from the germline V gene are MNHEY and SMNVEV (reference sequence). CDR3 size: 17 residues. This CDR3 reads CASSPPGGGNAYNEQFF. The CDR3 nucleotides read TGTGCCAGCAGTCCCCCCGGGGGCGGTAACGCCTACAATGAGCAGTTCTTC.

The chain is built from TRBV5-5 and TRBJ2-7; either TRBD1 or TRBD2 may supply D (5 bases each). The V and J ends lost 0 bases and 1 base respectively, with 11 bases between them. The CDR3 totals 15 residues. Germline V gene sequence: CDR1 SGHKS, CDR2 YYEKEE (reference sequence). This chain's CDR3 is CASSLVGDGSYEQYF. The CDR3 coding sequence is TGTGCCAGCAGCTTGGTTGGGGACGGGTCCTACGAGCAGTACTTC.

The chain employs TRBV10-2 and TRBJ2-7; D is unclear. Deletions cut 0 bases from V and 3 bases from J, with 9 bases between. This CDR3 spans 14 amino acids. The germline V gene encodes CDR1 WSHSY and CDR2 SAAADI. Here the CDR3 DNA reads TGCGCCAGCAGTGAGTCGCCAGCCAGCTACGAGCAGTACTTC. Its protein is CASSESPASYEQYF.

The rearrangement joins TRBV27 to TRBJ2-6, with unresolved D. V lost 4 bases and J lost 0, with 7 bases in between. The CDR3 is 15 residues long. The V gene's germline CDR1 is MNHEY and CDR2 SMNVEV (reference sequence). CDR3 region: CASSWGTSGANVLTF. CDR3 DNA sequence: TGTGCCAGCAGTTGGGGAACCTCTGGGGCCAACGTCCTGACTTTC.

V gene TRBV5-5 combines with J gene TRBJ1-2, with D unclear. Germline lookup yields CDR1 SGHKS and CDR2 YYEKEE (reference sequence). This CDR3 spans 15 amino acids. V lost 7 bases and J lost 2, with 18 bases in between. As DNA, the CDR3 is TGTGCCAGCGAGCTTGACTCAAACGGGAACTATGGCTACACCTTC. Protein: CASELDSNGNYGYTF.

V and J are TRBV27 and TRBJ2-2, with a weak D call TRBD2 (5 bases). This CDR3 comprises 12 residues. V dropped 5 bases and J dropped 7 bases, with 8 bases sitting between them. Germline lookup yields CDR1 MNHEY and CDR2 SMNVEV (reference sequence). The CDR3 region is CASSLAGGELFF. CDR3 nucleotides: TGTGCCAGCAGTCTAGCCGGCGGGGAGCTGTTTTTT.

The chain has TRBV14 and TRBJ2-2; D is unclear. Germline V CDR1 and CDR2: SGHDN, FVKESK. This CDR3 is built from 12 residues. V lost 6 bases and J 4 bases, leaving 6 bases between the germline ends. The CDR3 loop is CASSLRTGELFF. The DNA for the CDR3 is TGTGCCAGCAGTCTGCGCACCGGGGAGCTGTTTTTT. Supplemented by reference TRBV14 and TRBJ2-2, the full variable domain reads EAGVTQFPSHSVIEKGQTVTLRCDPISGHDNLYWYRRVMGKEIKFLLHFVKESKQDESGMPNNRFLAERTGGTYSTLKVQPAELEDSGVYFCASSLRTGELFFGEGSRLTVL.

CDR3 in DNA: TGTGCCAGCAAACAGGCCCTAGCCAAAAACATTCAGTACTTC. Translated, it gives CASKQALAKNIQYF. This sequence joins TRBV27 and TRBJ2-4, with D possibly matching TRBD1 (5 bases). CDR1 is MNHEY, CDR2 SMNVEV, per germline (reference sequence). The ends were cut back, 7 bases at V and 0 bases at J, with 10 bases in the middle. The CDR3 extends over 14 amino acids.

This chain joins TRBV28 and TRBJ2-6, with a weak D call TRBD1 (5 bases). Germline V gives CDR1 MDHEN, CDR2 SYDVKM. The CDR3 has 15 residues. Trimming left V 1 base short and J 1 base short, with 5 bases between. CDR3 DNA sequence: TGTGCCAGCAGTTTATCAGGGTCTGGGGCCAACGTCCTGACTTTC. Translated: CASSLSGSGANVLTF.

The DNA for the CDR3 is TGTGCCAGCGGGAGCGGGGAGACCCAGTACTTC. Residues: CASGSGETQYF. V is TRBV6-5 and J is TRBJ2-5; the D gene is possibly TRBD2 (6 bases). Per germline, CDR1 MNHEY and CDR2 SVGAGI. Trimming stripped 8 bases from V and 5 bases from J, with 9 bases between. The CDR3 is made up of 11 amino acids.

V and J are TRBV10-3 and TRBJ2-5; D might be TRBD2 (6 bases). The CDR3 covers 13 residues. Germline-derived CDR1 and CDR2 are ENHRY and SYGVKD. The germline V and J ends were trimmed by 7 bases and 1 base, with 10 bases remaining between them. CDR3 DNA: TGTGCCATCAACACTAGCCCCCAAGAGACCCAGTACTTC. This codes for CAINTSPQETQYF.

The rearrangement uses TRBV20-1 and TRBJ2-2; D call uncertain. Trimming shortened V by 5 bases and J by 5 bases, and 6 bases separated the two germline ends. Germline CDR1 reads DFQATT; CDR2 reads SNEGSKA (reference sequence). This CDR3 has 11 amino acids. The CDR3 nucleotides are TGCAGTGCTGGGCAAACCGGGGAGCTGTTTTTT. It specifies CSAGQTGELFF.

The chain links TRBV9 to TRBJ2-1; D possibly corresponds to TRBD2 (6 bases). The germline V gene encodes CDR1 SGDLS and CDR2 YYNGEE. The CDR3 runs to 15 residues. The V end lost 0 bases, the J end lost 3 bases, and 10 bases lay between the germline ends. Here the CDR3 DNA reads TGTGCCAGCAGCGTAGGGGCTAGCGACTACAATGAGCAGTTCTTC. This encodes CASSVGASDYNEQFF.